This T cell receptor (beta chain) was sequenced for a study of blood T cell repertoires in COVID-19 (TCRdb year 2020). For context, the study as a whole: Samples covering the acute and convalescent phases of COVID-19 were provided by collaborators in the United States, Italy and Spain. The prospective study material was composed of cDNA or gDNA derived from T cells, B-cell-depleted T cells, or PBMCs. The sample metadata nearly always contained a de-identified subject ID, COVID-19 status, age in years and sex. HLA class I and class II types, where available, came from metadata supplied by the sample provider rather than from assay-based typing. Deeply sampled blood TCRbeta repertoires from subjects exposed to, actively infected with, or recovered from COVID-19 were included in the dataset. A freely available public database, intended as a resource for researchers studying the immune response to SARS-CoV-2, is where the repertoires were released. The samples were drawn from the first 160 participants of the ongoing ImmuneRACE study and from 1,254 subjects provided by 6 global collaborators.

To note about this clone: The antigen it recognizes is unknown. Base-call qualities are not available, and no considerably larger clone is one nucleotide away.

Beyond this particular receptor, the publication reports: Clinical and demographic metadata were provided uncurated, with the amount varying by source and participant.

TCRbeta CDR3 regions were amplified from genomic DNA using the immunoSEQ Assay, a bias-controlled multiplex PCR. The authors processed their data as follows. Nucleated cell counts per sample were estimated from amplification of reference gene primers within the assay. Sequence reads were collapsed and filtered to measure the absolute abundance of every unique TCRbeta CDR3 rearrangement. For each sample, productive Simpson clonality was calculated as the square root of Simpson's diversity index across productive rearrangements. TCRdb's version of the immuneACCESS table is confined to in-frame rearrangements and falls short of the full clone set. An unresolved V gene accounts for under half of the shortfall where checked; the remainder is of unknown origin. V and J calls and clone size are given by that table; D and trimming were obtained from the DNA. This sample comprises 150,000 to 200,000 clones, 70% to 90% of them detected only once. About 1.9% of the sample is in the top ten clones.

Samples from volunteer blood donors who had recovered from COVID-19 were contributed by a second Seattle source. Whole blood was collected in K2EDTA tubes by collaborating institutions according to the institutions' own protocols. Collaborator samples were shipped for TCRbeta analysis as frozen whole blood, isolated PBMCs, or DNA extracted from either sample type. The germline V gene specifies SGHDN as CDR1 and FVKESK as CDR2. Germline trimming: 4 bases from V, 1 base from J; junction bases outside gene matches: 3. The CDR3 contains 16 residues, cysteine and phenylalanine counted. Just CDR3 DNA is preserved here, 48 bases in frame from base 1.

This receptor was identified in a man younger than 35 who had recovered from COVID-19. Sequenced input: peripheral blood. The sequence links TRBV14 to TRBJ2-2; 10 bases in between match TRBD2. The DNA sequence follows: TGTGCCAGCAGCCTACTAGCGGGGATGAACACCGGGGAGCTGTTTTTT. This gives the protein CASSLLAGMNTGELFF.